Presented here are 13 T cell receptor beta chains from one specimen sequenced in a study of cytomegalovirus exposure and HLA in healthy donors. Primers: 60 Vbeta forward and 13 Jbeta reverse. TCRdb's table, derived via immunoSEQ multiplex PCR, lists solely in-frame clones and lacks some. This sample's table reports approximately 80,000 clones. Sequenced input: PBMCs. The source is a young man in good health and CMV-seropositive.

The chain uses TRBV6-1 and TRBJ2-7; tentatively, D is TRBD2 (5 bases). V dropped 1 base and J dropped 3 bases, with 13 bases sitting between them. CDR1 MNHNS and CDR2 SASEGT come from the germline V gene. This CDR3 contains 15 residues. The CDR3 is CASSEGGGESYEQYF. CDR3 coding DNA: TGTGCCAGCAGTGAAGGGGGTGGGGAGAGCTACGAGCAGTACTTC.

V gene TRBV10-1 combines with J gene TRBJ1-6; no definite D call. Trimming shortened V by 4 bases and J by 8 bases, and 6 bases separated the two germline ends. CDR1 and CDR2 from the germline V gene are WNHNN and SYGVQD (reference sequence). The CDR3 spans 12 residues. The CDR3, as DNA: TGCGCCAGCAGTGCGGGAGATTCACCCCTCCACTTT. Translation gives CASSAGDSPLHF.

This chain uses TRBV7-2 with TRBJ2-1, with 11 bases lining up with TRBD2. V was pared by 4 bases and J by 4 bases, with 9 bases of the junction left unmatched. Per the germline V gene, CDR1 is SGHTA and CDR2 is FQGNSA. CDR3 size: 17 residues. CDR3 bases: TGTGCCAGCAGCTGGGATTTAGCGGGAGGGTTTTACAATGAGCAGTTCTTC. Amino acids: CASSWDLAGGFYNEQFF. The full variable domain, with the rest looked up from reference TRBV7-2 and TRBJ2-1, is GAGVSQSPSNKVTEKGKDVELRCDPISGHTALYWYRQSLGQGLEFLIYFQGNSAPDKSGLPSDRFSAERTGGSVSTLTIQRTQQEDSAVYLCASSWDLAGGFYNEQFFGPGTRLTVL.

V gene TRBV5-6 combines with J gene TRBJ2-7, with D tentatively TRBD2 (6 bases). The germline gives CDR1 SGHDT, CDR2 YYEEEE. The V end was cut by 1 base, the J end by 1 base, with 12 bases between. This CDR3 is built from 15 residues. Here the CDR3 reads CASSLTGRGSYEQYF. CDR3 in DNA: TGTGCCAGCAGCTTGACCGGGAGAGGTTCCTACGAGCAGTACTTC.

The gene calls are TRBV5-1 and TRBJ2-1; 14 bases map to TRBD2. After removal of 0 bases from V and 5 bases from J, the junction contained 7 bases not matched to a gene. Germline V gives CDR1 SGHRS, CDR2 YFSETQ. This CDR3 has 18 residues. The CDR3 DNA reads TGCGCCAGCAGCTTGGGACTAGCGGGAGGGCCCGGGGACAATGAGCAGTTCTTC. Amino acids: CASSLGLAGGPGDNEQFF.

V usage is TRBV9 and J usage is TRBJ2-1; 11 bases line up with TRBD2. CDR1 and CDR2 from the germline V gene are SGDLS and YYNGEE. The CDR3 is made up of 20 amino acids. The ends lost 4 bases at V and 0 bases at J; junction bases unmatched: 15. The CDR3 bases are TGTGCCAGCAGCTTAGGTATTGGGACTAGCGGAGGTAGCTCCTACAATGAGCAGTTCTTC. Translating gives CASSLGIGTSGGSSYNEQFF.

This chain joins TRBV6-1 and TRBJ1-5; 9 positions agree with TRBD1. Trimming cost V 10 bases and J 7 bases; bases outside gene matches: 8. This CDR3 is 13 amino acids long. CDR1 and CDR2 from the germline V gene are MNHNS and SASEGT. The CDR3 protein is CATRDRDAQPQHF. The CDR3 DNA reads as TGTGCCACCAGGGACAGGGACGCACAGCCCCAGCATTTT.

The chain has TRBV5-1 and TRBJ1-1, with a tentative D call TRBD1 (6 bases). Trimming stripped 5 bases from V and 2 bases from J, with 10 bases between. The CDR3 covers 13 residues. Looked up from germline, CDR1 is SGHRS and CDR2 is YFSETQ. The DNA for the CDR3 is TGCGCCAGCAGACAGGGAAGAAACACTGAAGCTTTCTTT. Translated: CASRQGRNTEAFF.

J is TRBJ2-7 and V is TRBV19; D gene uncertain. This CDR3 is built from 15 residues. The germline gives CDR1 LNHDA, CDR2 SQIVND (reference sequence). Deletions cut 3 bases from V and 2 bases from J, with 14 bases between. The CDR3 protein is CASSIDSQSAYEQYF. The CDR3 DNA follows: TGTGCCAGTAGTATCGACTCTCAGAGCGCCTACGAGCAGTACTTC. Supplemented by reference TRBV19 and TRBJ2-7, the full variable domain reads DGGITQSPKYLFRKEGQNVTLSCEQNLNHDAMYWYRQDPGQGLRLIYYSQIVNDFQKGDIAEGYSVSREKKESFPLTVTSAQKNPTAFYLCASSIDSQSAYEQYFGPGTRLTVT.

The CDR3 DNA reads as TGTGCCAGCAGTGAAGAGGGCGGACAGGCTTATGGCTACACCTTC. Amino acids: CASSEEGGQAYGYTF. This chain connects TRBV6-1 to TRBJ1-2; 7 nucleotides line up with TRBD1. Germline assignment: CDR1 MNHNS and CDR2 SASEGT. The trim removed 1 base at V and 5 bases at J, leaving 7 bases unmatched. The CDR3 length is 15 residues.

The rearrangement joins TRBV28 to TRBJ2-3; TRBD2 matches at 7 bases. The V gene's germline CDR1 is MDHEN and CDR2 SYDVKM. This CDR3 region has 12 residues. The junction had 2 bases not matched to a gene; V was cut back by 11 bases and J by 0 bases. CDR3 loop: CAGGGSTDTQYF. The CDR3 DNA reads as TGTGCCGGCGGGGGAAGCACAGATACGCAGTATTTT.

V and J are TRBV6-5 and TRBJ1-6, with D possibly TRBD1 on 6 matching bases. The CDR3 runs 15 residues. V dropped 2 bases and J dropped 7 bases, with 12 bases sitting between them. Germline V lookup: CDR1 MNHEY, CDR2 SVGAGI. The CDR3 sequence is CASSYQGYGNSPLHF. CDR3 sequence (DNA): TGTGCCAGCAGTTACCAGGGGTATGGGAATTCACCCCTCCACTTT.

The chain employs TRBV11-3 and TRBJ2-5, with 11 bases aligning to TRBD1. There are 15 residues in the CDR3. Germline values: CDR1 SGHNT, CDR2 YENEEA. The junction had 4 bases not matched to a gene; V was cut back by 5 bases and J by 2 bases. CDR3 residues: CASSIGTGGQETQYF. CDR3 DNA: TGTGCCAGCAGCATCGGGACAGGGGGACAAGAGACCCAGTACTTC.